The 11 T cell receptor beta chains reported below all come from one sample, sequenced in a study of T cell responses to AZD1222 COVID-19 vaccine (dated by TCRdb to 2020 to 2023). Taken with the paper, the label for time point translates to: about 28 days (+/-7) after the second vaccine dose. The library was built by means of the immunoSEQ multiplex PCR assay. Held by TCRdb, this immuneACCESS table contains in-frame sequences only and omits some clones. Under half of the omission traces to an unresolved V gene where checked; the cause of the rest is unknown. This sample lists about 45,000 clones; around 90% were detected once. The ten top clones hold 1% to 1.3% of the sample. The sequencing here drew on peripheral blood, taken 28 days after the second AZD1222 dose. The origin of the receptors is an adult who received the AZD1222 COVID-19 vaccine.

The chain carries TRBV25-1 and TRBJ1-2, with TRBD1 identical over 8 bases. V was pared by 1 base and J by 4 bases, with 2 bases of the junction left unmatched. This CDR3 comprises 14 residues. Per the germline V gene, CDR1 is MGHDK and CDR2 is SYGVNS. CDR3 region: CASSESGTGYGYTF. CDR3 nucleotide sequence: TGTGCCAGCAGTGAATCAGGGACAGGCTATGGCTACACCTTC.

The chain couples TRBV5-8 to TRBJ2-2, with D perhaps matching TRBD2 (6 bases). Germline-derived CDR1 and CDR2 are SGHTS and YDEGEE. V lost 4 bases, J lost 7 bases, and 23 bases lay in between. The CDR3 consists of 17 residues. The CDR3 DNA sequence: TGTGCCAGCAGCAGGCGGGCTTCGGAAAGGCGGGGCGGGGAGCTGTTTTTT. Amino acids: CASSRRASERRGGELFF. Combining the CDR3 with reference TRBV5-8 and TRBJ2-2 gives the whole variable domain EAGVTQSPTHLIKTRGQQATLRCSPISGHTSVYWYQQALGLGLQFLLWYDEGEERNRGNFPPRFSGRQFPNYSSELNVNALELEDSALYLCASSRRASERRGGELFFGEGSRLTVL.

This rearrangement joins TRBV29-1 to TRBJ2-7, with 9 bases identical to TRBD1. J gave up 3 bases and V 6 bases, and 9 bases lay outside the gene matches. This CDR3 has 14 amino acids. Germline assignment: CDR1 SQVTM and CDR2 ANQGSEA. The CDR3 nucleotides are TGCAGCGTCAGTACCGGGACAGGGATCTACGAGCAGTACTTC. Its translation: CSVSTGTGIYEQYF.

This clone was seen only once. The chain has TRBV20-1 and TRBJ2-7, with D unclear. This CDR3 has 12 amino acids. Germline loops: CDR1 DFQATT, CDR2 SNEGSKA (reference sequence). V was shortened by 3 bases and J by 1 base, with 7 bases between the two germline ends. The CDR3 sequence: CSASTLSYEQYF. DNA for the CDR3: TGCAGTGCTAGTACTCTTTCCTACGAGCAGTACTTC.

The chain uses TRBV11-2 and TRBJ2-2; D is uncertain. CDR1 SGHAT and CDR2 FQNNGV come from the germline V gene. The CDR3 loop spans 16 amino acids. V was cut by 1 base and J by 0 bases, with 9 bases left in between. CDR3 coding DNA: TGTGCCAGCAGCTTAGGGGTAGCAGCGAACACCGGGGAGCTGTTTTTT. As protein: CASSLGVAANTGELFF.

The chain has TRBV6-1 and TRBJ1-2; 9 bases match TRBD1. Germline loops: CDR1 MNHNS, CDR2 SASEGT. Trimming took 1 base from V and 3 from J; bases not matched to a gene: 0. The CDR3 consists of 14 residues. CDR3 sequence (DNA): TGTGCCAGCAGTGAAGGGACAGGGGACTATGGCTACACCTTC. Encoded protein: CASSEGTGDYGYTF.

The J gene is TRBJ1-2, the V gene TRBV4-1; possibly TRBD1 for D (6 bases). The germline CDR1 and CDR2 sequences are MGHRA and YSYEKL. CDR3 length: 13 amino acids. Trimming pared 5 bases from V and 3 bases from J, leaving 10 bases between. CDR3 coding DNA: TGCGCCAGCAGCGGTCACAGGGACTATGGCTACACCTTC. It encodes CASSGHRDYGYTF.

The count of this clone is one. The chain is built from TRBV28 and TRBJ1-3, with no clear D. V lost 0 bases to trimming and J lost 4 bases, with 4 bases between them. Germline CDR1 reads MDHEN; CDR2 reads SYDVKM. The CDR3 contains 13 residues. The CDR3 is CASSLWQGNTIYF. For the CDR3, the DNA is TGTGCCAGCAGTTTATGGCAGGGAAACACCATATATTTT.

This chain joins TRBV7-2 and TRBJ1-2; no reliable D call. V was trimmed by 1 base and J by 2 bases, leaving 8 bases between them. CDR3 size: 14 residues. The germline V gene has CDR1 SGHTA and CDR2 FQGNSA. The DNA for the CDR3 is TGTGCCAGCAGCTTAGTACCAGGAAACTATGGCTACACCTTC. It yields the protein CASSLVPGNYGYTF.

This chain uses TRBV10-3 with TRBJ1-6, with a possible D match to TRBD1 (5 bases). The CDR3 is 14 residues long. Germline loops: CDR1 ENHRY, CDR2 SYGVKD. V lost 8 bases and J lost 3, with 11 bases in between. The CDR3 reads CAIQDTNYNSPLHF. The CDR3 DNA reads as TGTGCCATCCAGGACACCAACTATAATTCACCCCTCCACTTT.

This chain links TRBV4-3 with TRBJ1-2; D is unresolved. V was trimmed by 0 bases and J by 8 bases, leaving 13 bases between them. This CDR3 region has 14 residues. Germline V gene data show CDR1 as LGHNA and CDR2 as YSLEER. CDR3 loop: CASSQELSRPGYTF. The CDR3 bases are TGCGCCAGCAGCCAAGAGCTCTCGCGGCCGGGCTACACCTTC.